This T cell receptor (beta chain) was captured in a study of CD8+ T cells in alopecia areata. V was cut by 1 base and J by 3 bases, with 6 bases left in between. This CDR3 contains 13 residues. Germline-derived CDR1 and CDR2 are SGHTA and FQGNSA. Worth noting for this clone: The antigen is unknown.

Investigators isolated RNA and reverse transcribed it into cDNA to act as the sequencing template. The table came from immunoSEQ multiplex PCR; TCRdb's copy has only in-frame clones and leaves some out. The sample yields about 120,000 clones, roughly 57% seen once. The treatment here: oral pan-JAK inhibitor, 5-10 mg twice daily. Obtained from alopecia areata patients were lesional scalp punch biopsies along with peripheral blood. Study-level results: In scalp and blood, many expanded lesional clones persisted during tofacitinib. Tofacitinib delivered significant drops in scalp clonality and in expanded CD8+ clones among the top 100.

This receptor was obtained from a human donor with alopecia areata. Material: CD4+ T cells sorted from blood, obtained at week 4, from a patient treated with tofacitinib. The chain joins TRBV7-2 to TRBJ2-5; D is ambiguous. The CDR3 DNA reads as TGTGCCAGCAGCTTAGGCCCCAAAGAGACCCAGTACTTC. Protein product: CASSLGPKETQYF.